There are a few counts of the clone carrying this TCR beta chain. This sample is part of a study of patients and donors after allogeneic stem cell transplantation. Per the germline V gene, CDR1 is SNHLY and CDR2 is FYNNEI. Trimming shortened V by 1 base and J by 5 bases, and 8 bases separated the two germline ends. The CDR3 is 13 amino acids. TCRdb re-called the RT-PCR reads through MiXCR, storing one row per CDR3 protein. The table lists some 90,000 distinct CDR3 sequences, around 48% of them singletons, with roughly three fifths in the top ten. This chain uses TRBV2 with TRBJ1-1; D remains ambiguous. The receptor was isolated from a human donor who was either an allogeneic HSCT recipient or a stem cell or donor lymphocyte infusion donor (not recorded which). It is not recorded whose cells these are; they may come from a transplant donor. Sample: blood, either unsorted or a sorted T cell fraction (not recorded which). CDR3 region: CASSEGTLTEAFF. CDR3 nucleotides: TGTGCCAGCAGTGAAGGGACTCTTACTGAAGCTTTCTTT.